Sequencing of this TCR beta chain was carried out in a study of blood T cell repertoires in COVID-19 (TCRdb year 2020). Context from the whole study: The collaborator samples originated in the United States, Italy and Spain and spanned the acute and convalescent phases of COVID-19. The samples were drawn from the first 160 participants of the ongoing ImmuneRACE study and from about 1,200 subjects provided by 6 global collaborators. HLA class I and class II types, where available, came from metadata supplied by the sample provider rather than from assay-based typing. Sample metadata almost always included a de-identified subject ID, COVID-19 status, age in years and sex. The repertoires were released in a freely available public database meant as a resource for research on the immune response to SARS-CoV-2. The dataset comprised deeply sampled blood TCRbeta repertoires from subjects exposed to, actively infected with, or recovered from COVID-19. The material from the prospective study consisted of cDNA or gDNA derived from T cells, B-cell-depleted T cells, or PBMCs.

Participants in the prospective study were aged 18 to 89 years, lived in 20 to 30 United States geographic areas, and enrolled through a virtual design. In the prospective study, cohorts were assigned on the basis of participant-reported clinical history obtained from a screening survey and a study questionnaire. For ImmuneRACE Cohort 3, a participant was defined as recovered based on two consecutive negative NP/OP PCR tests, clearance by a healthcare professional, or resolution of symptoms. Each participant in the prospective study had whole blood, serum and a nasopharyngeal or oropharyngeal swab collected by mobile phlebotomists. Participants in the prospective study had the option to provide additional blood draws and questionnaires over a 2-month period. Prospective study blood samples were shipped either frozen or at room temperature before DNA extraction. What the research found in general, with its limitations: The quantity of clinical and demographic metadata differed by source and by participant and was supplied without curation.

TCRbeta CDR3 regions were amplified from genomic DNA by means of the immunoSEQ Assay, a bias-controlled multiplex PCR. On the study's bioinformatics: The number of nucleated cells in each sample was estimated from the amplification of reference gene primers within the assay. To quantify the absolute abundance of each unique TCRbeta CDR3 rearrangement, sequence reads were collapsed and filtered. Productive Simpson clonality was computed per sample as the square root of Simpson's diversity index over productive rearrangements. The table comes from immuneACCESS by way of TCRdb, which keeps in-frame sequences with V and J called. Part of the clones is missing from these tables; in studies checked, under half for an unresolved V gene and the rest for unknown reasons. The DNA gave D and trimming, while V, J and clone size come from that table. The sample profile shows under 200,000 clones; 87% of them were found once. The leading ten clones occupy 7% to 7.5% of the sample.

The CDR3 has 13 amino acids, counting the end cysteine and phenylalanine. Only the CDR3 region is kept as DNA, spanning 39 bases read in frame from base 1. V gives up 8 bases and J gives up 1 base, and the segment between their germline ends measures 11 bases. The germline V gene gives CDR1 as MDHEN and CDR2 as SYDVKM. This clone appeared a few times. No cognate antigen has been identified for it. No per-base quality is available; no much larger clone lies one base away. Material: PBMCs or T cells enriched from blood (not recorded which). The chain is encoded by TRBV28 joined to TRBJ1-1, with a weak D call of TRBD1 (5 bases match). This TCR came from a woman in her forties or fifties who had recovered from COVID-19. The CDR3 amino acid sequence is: CASSSGGNTEAFF. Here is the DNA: TGTGCCAGCTCTTCGGGGGGGAACACTGAAGCTTTCTTT. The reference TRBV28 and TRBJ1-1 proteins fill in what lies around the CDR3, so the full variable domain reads DVKVTQSSRYLVKRTGEKVFLECVQDMDHENMFWYRQDPGLGLRLIYFSYDVKMKEKGDIPEGYSVSREKKERFSLILESASTNQTSMYLCASSSGGNTEAFFGQGTRLTVV.